This T cell receptor beta chain was sequenced for a study of T cells in Graves' hyperthyroidism and ophthalmopathy. On the study more broadly: Peripheral blood sampling occurred at initial diagnosis, before any treatment. The study, taken as a whole, reports: A model built on 13 V-J features separated ophthalmopathy from stable hyperthyroidism.

This clonotype has more than one count but fewer than ten. As yet, its antigen is unknown. Germline V gene data show CDR1 as SGHVS and CDR2 as FQNEAQ. The CDR3 consists of 16 residues. V lost 5 bases and J 12 bases, leaving 23 bases between the germline ends. Diagnostic decisions used clinical symptoms, serum thyroxine and TRAb, thyroid ultrasound and orbital computed tomography. Regions amplified from RNA transcripts were the TCR beta CDR3 regions. TCR CDR3 underwent first-round RT-PCR with the HTBI primer set. MiXCR, run by TCRdb on the multiplex PCR reads, gives a single entry per CDR3 protein. This sample yields about 380,000 distinct CDR3 sequences, of which roughly 18% are seen a single time; around 40% belongs to the top ten.

Sequenced sample: blood. The chain combines TRBV7-8 with TRBJ1-6; D might be TRBD1 (5 bases). This TCR was sampled from a man younger than 35 with Graves' ophthalmopathy. The CDR3 bases are TGTGCCAGCAGCCGTCCCCCGGACATACCCGACGGACCCCTCCACTTT. This sequence encodes CASSRPPDIPDGPLHF. The full variable domain, completed using reference TRBV7-8 and TRBJ1-6, is GAGVSQSPRYKVAKRGQDVALRCDPISGHVSLFWYQQALGQGPEFLTYFQNEAQLDKSGLPSDRFFAERPEGSVSTLKIQRTQQEDSAVYLCASSRPPDIPDGPLHFGNGTRLTVT.